The 14 T cell receptor beta chains listed next were all sequenced from one sample in a study of monozygotic twins with inflammatory bowel disease. TCRdb re-called the 5' RACE reads and gives one entry per CDR3 protein, without DNA. The specimen's table records some 100,000 distinct CDR3 sequences. Specimen: blood. The receptors were gathered from a human donor with ulcerative colitis or Crohn's disease, or a healthy co-twin of an affected twin (not recorded which).

The chain combines TRBV5-5 with TRBJ2-7; the TCRdb D gene call, TRBD1, has no DNA to confirm it. Germline assignment: CDR1 SGHKS and CDR2 YYEKEE (reference sequence). The CDR3 is 14 residues long. Here the CDR3 reads CASTRTGGLYEQYF.

The CDR3 loop reads CASSLGDRGGTKAFF. The chain is built from TRBV7-9 and TRBJ1-1; checking the TCRdb D call of TRBD1 is not possible without DNA. Germline values: CDR1 SEHNR, CDR2 FQNEAQ (reference sequence). CDR3 size: 15 residues.

The rearrangement uses TRBV5-1 and TRBJ2-3; TCRdb's D call of TRBD1 is untestable without DNA. The CDR3 extends over 17 amino acids. Germline values: CDR1 SGHRS, CDR2 YFSETQ. The CDR3 protein is CASSRDSSGQWGDTQYF.

V usage is TRBV18 and J usage is TRBJ1-2. Germline lookup yields CDR1 KGHSH and CDR2 LQKENI. The CDR3 totals 12 residues. CDR3 amino acids: CASSPDGISYTF. Combining the CDR3 with reference TRBV18 and TRBJ1-2 gives the whole variable domain NAGVMQNPRHLVRRRGQEARLRCSPMKGHSHVYWYRQLPEEGLKFMVYLQKENIIDESGMPKERFSAEFPKEGPSILRIQQVVRGDSAAYFCASSPDGISYTFGSGTRLTVV.

J is TRBJ1-2 and V is TRBV6-5; TCRdb lists TRBD1, though no DNA is available to test this call. This CDR3 has 13 residues. Germline V lookup: CDR1 MNHEY, CDR2 SVGAGI. This CDR3 reads CASSYSGADGYTF.

The chain employs TRBV19 and TRBJ1-1; TCRdb returns TRBD1, unconfirmable since there is no DNA. CDR1 is LNHDA and CDR2 is SQIVND in the germline V gene (reference sequence). This CDR3 contains 15 residues. The CDR3: CASSQTGTLNTEAFF.

The chain recombines TRBV5-1 with TRBJ1-3. In germline, CDR1 is SGHRS, CDR2 YFSETQ. This CDR3 comprises 14 residues. This chain's CDR3 is CASSLTDSGNTIYF.

V is TRBV11-2 and J is TRBJ2-1; TCRdb designates TRBD2, a call that cannot be tested without DNA. Germline CDR1 and CDR2: SGHAT and FQNNGV. The CDR3 runs 18 residues. CDR3 sequence reads: CASSPGLAGGLSYNEQFF. Variable domain in full (rest from reference TRBV11-2 and TRBJ2-1): EAGVAQSPRYKIIEKRQSVAFWCNPISGHATLYWYQQILGQGPKLLIQFQNNGVVDDSQLPKDRFSAERLKGVDSTLKIQPAKLEDSAVYLCASSPGLAGGLSYNEQFFGPGTRLTVL.

V and J are TRBV12-3 or TRBV12-4 and TRBJ1-2; TCRdb's D call of TRBD1 is untestable without DNA. The CDR3 totals 14 residues. CDR3: CASSQDRVHDGYTF.

V usage is TRBV6-5 and J usage is TRBJ2-7. This CDR3 has 13 residues. Looked up from germline, CDR1 is MNHEY and CDR2 is SVGAGI. The CDR3 protein is CASSYNSPYEQYF.

The chain joins TRBV28 to TRBJ2-4; TCRdb lists TRBD2, though no DNA is available to test this call. This CDR3 is 15 amino acids long. CDR1 and CDR2 from the germline V gene are MDHEN and SYDVKM. The CDR3 region is CASSSPGTAKNIQYF.

The chain carries TRBV20-1 and TRBJ2-5; absent DNA, TCRdb's TRBD1 call cannot be checked. The CDR3 is made up of 15 amino acids. Germline CDR1 and CDR2: DFQATT and SNEGSKA (reference sequence). CDR3 loop: CSARGQGTSQETQYF.

The chain joins TRBV20-1 to TRBJ2-5; TCRdb's D call of TRBD1 is untestable without DNA. This CDR3 contains 15 residues. Germline loops: CDR1 DFQATT, CDR2 SNEGSKA (reference sequence). The CDR3 protein is CSARDVRGFGETQYF.

The genes are TRBV5-1 and TRBJ1-1; TCRdb's D call, TRBD1, is unchecked because there is no DNA. The CDR3 is 13 amino acids. The V gene's germline CDR1 is SGHRS and CDR2 YFSETQ. The chain's CDR3 is CASSPRGQTEAFF.